These T cell receptor beta chains were read from a single sample in a study of T cell repertoires in cytomegalovirus infection. MiXCR, applied by TCRdb to the reads, yields one record per CDR3 protein. The sample consists of some 130,000 distinct CDR3 sequences, approximately 8.8% of them appearing once. Sequenced input: PBMCs. All receptors derive from a human donor in good health (CMV status not recorded). Some clones in this sample may be carry-over from other donors' samples. Each CDR3 is given with its conserved first and last residue. A D gene is named only where the DNA matches it firmly. Rows give clone size only sometimes, using once, few, many, or a class for an expanded clone.

d_call clone_size j_call v_call cdr3_aa cdr3_nt
NA many TRBJ1-2 TRBV29-1 CSVARMGGAGGYTF TGCAGCGTTGCCCGGATGGGGGGCGCAGGGGGCTACACCTTC
NA NA TRBJ1-6 TRBV2 CASTPGLNSPLHF TGTGCCAGCACACCAGGCCTTAATTCACCCCTCCACTTT
NA NA TRBJ1-1 TRBV20-1 CSARVETTEAFF TGCAGTGCTAGAGTGGAAACCACTGAAGCTTTCTTT
NA many TRBJ2-6 TRBV7-2 CASSPWGAGANVLTF TGTGCCAGCAGCCCGTGGGGGGCAGGGGCCAACGTCCTGACTTTC
TRBD1 many TRBJ1-2 TRBV7-9 CASRKGTEDGYTF TGTGCCAGCAGGAAAGGGACAGAGGATGGCTACACCTTC
NA many TRBJ1-6 TRBV20-1 CSAPTGSNSPLHF TGCAGTGCTCCCACAGGGAGTAATTCACCCCTCCACTTT
NA many TRBJ2-3 TRBV7-9 CASSFIQLTDTQYF TGTGCCAGCAGCTTTATACAGCTCACAGATACGCAGTATTTT
NA many TRBJ1-6 TRBV28 CASSFVGLYNSPLHF TGTGCCAGCAGTTTTGTGGGACTGTATAATTCACCCCTCCACTTT
NA many TRBJ2-7 TRBV7-6 CASSSTGGWSYEQYF TGTGCCAGCAGCTCAACCGGTGGCTGGTCCTACGAGCAGTACTTC
TRBD2 many TRBJ2-3 TRBV28 CASSFTSGVRDTQYF TGTGCCAGCAGTTTTACTAGCGGGGTGAGAGATACGCAGTATTTT
NA many TRBJ1-1 TRBV4-1 CASSLGTTKRNTEAFF TGCGCCAGCAGCCTCGGGACCACCAAAAGGAACACTGAAGCTTTCTTT
NA many TRBJ1-5 TRBV28 CASRLGGNSNQPQHF TGTGCCAGCAGACTAGGGGGGAATAGCAATCAGCCCCAGCATTTT
TRBD1 few TRBJ2-5 TRBV29-1 CSVEDQGTDVQYF TGCAGCGTTGAAGATCAAGGGACAGACGTCCAGTACTTC
NA many TRBJ1-5 TRBV20-1 CSARDATRNSNQPQHF TGCAGTGCTAGAGATGCTACCAGAAATAGCAATCAGCCCCAGCATTTT
TRBD2 many TRBJ2-3 TRBV7-2 CASRPYTSGRTDTQYF TGTGCCAGCAGGCCATATACTAGCGGGAGGACAGATACGCAGTATTTT
NA many TRBJ2-3 TRBV7-2 CASSPTPGTDTQYF TGTGCCAGCAGCCCTACTCCGGGGACAGATACGCAGTATTTT
NA many TRBJ1-2 TRBV29-1 CSATVDYGYTF TGCAGCGCGACCGTCGACTATGGCTACACCTTC
TRBD1 many TRBJ2-2 TRBV28 CASRPGQGTGELFF TGTGCCAGCAGACCGGGACAGGGCACCGGGGAGCTGTTTTTT
NA few TRBJ2-3 TRBV24-1 CATSDPGGDYDTQYF TGTGCCACCAGTGATCCCGGGGGCGACTACGATACGCAGTATTTT
TRBD1 few TRBJ1-2 TRBV29-1 CSVGEDRGLGYTF TGCAGCGTTGGAGAGGACAGGGGTTTGGGCTACACCTTC
NA NA TRBJ1-1 TRBV20-1 CSARKDSRTEAFF TGCAGTGCGCGTAAGGACAGTCGGACTGAAGCTTTCTTT
NA NA TRBJ2-1 TRBV3-1 CASSQEVARSTDNEQFF TGTGCCAGCAGCCAAGAAGTGGCTCGATCAACCGACAATGAGCAGTTCTTC
NA many TRBJ2-5 TRBV12-3/TRBV12-4 CASSLGVQKETQYF TGTGCCAGCAGTTTAGGGGTCCAAAAAGAGACCCAGTACTTC
NA few TRBJ2-3 TRBV29-1 CSAALGTDTQYF TGCAGCGCCGCATTGGGGACAGATACGCAGTATTTT
NA many TRBJ2-5 TRBV4-1 CASSQDRLEETQYF TGCGCCAGCAGCCAAGATCGGCTGGAGGAGACCCAGTACTTC
TRBD1 many TRBJ1-2 TRBV7-8 CASSLAGTGGNGYTF TGTGCCAGCAGCTTAGCCGGGACAGGGGGCAATGGCTACACCTTC
NA many TRBJ1-5 TRBV7-2 CASSFKGVESNQPQHF TGTGCCAGCAGCTTTAAGGGCGTTGAGAGCAATCAGCCCCAGCATTTT
NA few TRBJ2-3 TRBV5-8 CASSVEGVQSTDTQYF TGTGCCAGCAGCGTAGAGGGGGTCCAGAGCACAGATACGCAGTATTTT
NA many TRBJ2-1 TRBV6-6 CASLRGEGGRNEQFF TGTGCCAGCCTTCGGGGGGAGGGGGGTCGGAATGAGCAGTTCTTC
NA many TRBJ2-1 TRBV7-2 CASSFRVNEQFF TGTGCCAGCAGCTTTAGGGTGAATGAGCAGTTCTTC
TRBD2 NA TRBJ2-2 TRBV20-1 CSARPGTSKNTGELFF TGCAGTGCTAGGCCCGGGACTAGCAAAAACACCGGGGAGCTGTTTTTT
TRBD1 many TRBJ2-7 TRBV12-3/TRBV12-4 CASSLPERTGHEQYF TGTGCCAGCAGTTTACCCGAAAGGACAGGGCACGAGCAGTACTTC
TRBD1 NA TRBJ1-1 TRBV20-1 CSPIRGPRVTEAFF TGCAGTCCCATAAGGGGGCCTCGGGTCACTGAAGCTTTCTTT
NA many TRBJ2-7 TRBV6-6 CASSLSLQGRYEQYF TGTGCCAGCAGTTTGTCCCTGCAGGGGAGATACGAGCAGTACTTC
NA many TRBJ1-1 TRBV7-8 CASSLVSPNTEAFF TGTGCCAGCAGCTTAGTATCCCCTAACACTGAAGCTTTCTTT
NA many TRBJ1-4 TRBV7-2 CASSPSFGGEKLFF TGTGCCAGCAGCCCTTCGTTTGGTGGCGAAAAACTGTTTTTT
NA NA TRBJ2-1 TRBV4-1 CASSQDVRGNEQFF TGCGCCAGCAGCCAAGATGTAAGGGGCAATGAGCAGTTCTTC
NA many TRBJ1-3 TRBV28 CASRTSGNTIYF TGTGCCAGCAGAACCTCTGGAAACACCATATATTTT
TRBD1 many TRBJ2-1 TRBV18 CASSPPTGTADNEQFF TGTGCCAGCTCACCACCAACCGGGACAGCCGACAATGAGCAGTTCTTC
TRBD2 many TRBJ2-1 TRBV6-4 CASSVRTSGSNEQFF TGTGCCAGCAGTGTGCGGACTAGCGGGAGCAATGAGCAGTTCTTC
TRBD1 many TRBJ1-1 TRBV27 CASRRDRVVNTEAFF TGTGCCAGCAGAAGGGACAGGGTTGTGAACACTGAAGCTTTCTTT
NA NA TRBJ2-5 TRBV14 CASSPARVQGAETQYF TGTGCCAGCAGTCCGGCACGGGTACAGGGTGCGGAGACCCAGTACTTC
NA few TRBJ2-3 TRBV28 CASSLPGTSNTQYF TGTGCCAGCAGTTTACCCGGGACTTCGAATACGCAGTATTTT
TRBD1 many TRBJ2-3 TRBV12-3/TRBV12-4 CASSPPGQGTDTQYF TGTGCCAGCAGTCCTCCGGGACAGGGAACAGATACGCAGTATTTT
NA many TRBJ2-7 TRBV20-1 CSGDTYYEQYF TGCAGTGGGGACACCTACTACGAGCAGTACTTC
NA few TRBJ1-6 TRBV19 CASSRPSMGSPLHF TGTGCCAGTAGTCGTCCTTCCATGGGTTCACCCCTCCACTTT
TRBD1 many TRBJ1-1 TRBV2 CASNDRVDTEAFF TGTGCCAGCAATGACAGGGTGGACACTGAAGCTTTCTTT
NA many TRBJ1-1 TRBV7-2 CASRPVNVANTEAFF TGTGCCAGCAGGCCCGTTAATGTCGCAAACACTGAAGCTTTCTTT
TRBD1 many TRBJ2-5 TRBV7-8 CASSSPRDRETQYF TGTGCCAGCAGCTCCCCCCGGGACAGGGAGACCCAGTACTTC